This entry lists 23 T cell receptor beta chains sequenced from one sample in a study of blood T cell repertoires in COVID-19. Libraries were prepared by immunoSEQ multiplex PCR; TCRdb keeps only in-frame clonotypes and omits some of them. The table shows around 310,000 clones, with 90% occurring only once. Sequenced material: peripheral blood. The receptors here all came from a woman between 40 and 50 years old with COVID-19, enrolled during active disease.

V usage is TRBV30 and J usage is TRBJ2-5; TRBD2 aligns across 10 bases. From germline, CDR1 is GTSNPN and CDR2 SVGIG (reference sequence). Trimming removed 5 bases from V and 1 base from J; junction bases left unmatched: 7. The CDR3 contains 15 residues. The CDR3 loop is CAWQVSGGIQETQYF. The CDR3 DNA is TGTGCCTGGCAAGTTAGCGGGGGGATCCAAGAGACCCAGTACTTC.

CDR3 DNA: TGCGCCAGCAGCCCGGACAGGGCTGAGACCCAGTACTTC. This translates into CASSPDRAETQYF. The V gene is TRBV5-1, the J gene TRBJ2-5, with TRBD1 matching over 8 bases. CDR3 length: 13 residues. V was pared by 4 bases and J by 5 bases, with 4 bases of the junction left unmatched. Germline assignment: CDR1 SGHRS and CDR2 YFSETQ.

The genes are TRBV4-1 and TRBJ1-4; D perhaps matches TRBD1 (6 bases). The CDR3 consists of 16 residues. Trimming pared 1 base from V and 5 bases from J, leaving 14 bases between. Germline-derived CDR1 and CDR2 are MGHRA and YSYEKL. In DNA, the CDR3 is TGCGCCAGCAGCCAAGGTCTATCAGGGGAGAATGAAAAACTGTTTTTT. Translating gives CASSQGLSGENEKLFF.

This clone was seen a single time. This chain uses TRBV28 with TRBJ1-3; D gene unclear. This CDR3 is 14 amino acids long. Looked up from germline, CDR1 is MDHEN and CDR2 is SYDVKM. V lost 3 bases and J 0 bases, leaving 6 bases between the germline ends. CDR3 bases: TGTGCCAGCAGTTTCTACGGCTCTGGAAACACCATATATTTT. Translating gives CASSFYGSGNTIYF.

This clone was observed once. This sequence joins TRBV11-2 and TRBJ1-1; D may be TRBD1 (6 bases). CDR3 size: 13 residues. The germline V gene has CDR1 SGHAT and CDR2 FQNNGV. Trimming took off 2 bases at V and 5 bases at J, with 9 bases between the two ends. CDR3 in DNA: TGTGCCAGCAGCTTAACACAGGGTACTGAAGCTTTCTTT. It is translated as CASSLTQGTEAFF.

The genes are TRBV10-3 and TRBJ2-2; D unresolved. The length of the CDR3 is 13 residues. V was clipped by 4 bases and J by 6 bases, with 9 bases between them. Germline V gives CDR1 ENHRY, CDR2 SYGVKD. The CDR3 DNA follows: TGTGCCATCAGTGTCGATGGGCCCGGGGAGCTGTTTTTT. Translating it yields CAISVDGPGELFF.

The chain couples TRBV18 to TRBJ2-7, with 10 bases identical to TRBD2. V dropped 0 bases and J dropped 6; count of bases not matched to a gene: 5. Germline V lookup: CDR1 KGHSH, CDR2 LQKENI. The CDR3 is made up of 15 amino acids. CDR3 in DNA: TGTGCCAGCTCACCACCGCAGGGACTAGCGAGCGAGCAGTACTTC. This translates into CASSPPQGLASEQYF.

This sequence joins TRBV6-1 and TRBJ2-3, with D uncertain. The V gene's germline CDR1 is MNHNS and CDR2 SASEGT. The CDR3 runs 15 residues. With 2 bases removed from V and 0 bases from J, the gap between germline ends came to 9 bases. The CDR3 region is CASSERSGSTDTQYF. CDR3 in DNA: TGTGCCAGCAGTGAAAGGTCAGGCAGCACAGATACGCAGTATTTT.

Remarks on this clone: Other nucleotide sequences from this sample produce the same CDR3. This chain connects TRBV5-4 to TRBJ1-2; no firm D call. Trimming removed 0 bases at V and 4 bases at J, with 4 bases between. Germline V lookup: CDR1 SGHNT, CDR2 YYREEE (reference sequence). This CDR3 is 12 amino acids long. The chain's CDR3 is CASSLDSYGYTF. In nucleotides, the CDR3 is TGTGCCAGCAGCTTGGACAGCTATGGCTACACCTTC.

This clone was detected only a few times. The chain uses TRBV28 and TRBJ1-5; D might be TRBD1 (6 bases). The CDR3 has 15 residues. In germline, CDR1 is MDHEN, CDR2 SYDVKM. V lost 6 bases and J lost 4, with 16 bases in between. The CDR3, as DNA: TGTGCCAGCAGCCACACTACAGGGCCAAATCAGCCCCAGCATTTT. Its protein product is CASSHTTGPNQPQHF. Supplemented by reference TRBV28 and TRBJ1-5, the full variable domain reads DVKVTQSSRYLVKRTGEKVFLECVQDMDHENMFWYRQDPGLGLRLIYFSYDVKMKEKGDIPEGYSVSREKKERFSLILESASTNQTSMYLCASSHTTGPNQPQHFGDGTRLSIL.

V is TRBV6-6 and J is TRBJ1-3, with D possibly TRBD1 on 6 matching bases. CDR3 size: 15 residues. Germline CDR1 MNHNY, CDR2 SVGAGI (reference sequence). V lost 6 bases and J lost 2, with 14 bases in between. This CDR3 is CASRPTGTPGNTIYF. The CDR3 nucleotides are TGTGCCAGCAGGCCTACAGGGACCCCTGGAAACACCATATATTTT.

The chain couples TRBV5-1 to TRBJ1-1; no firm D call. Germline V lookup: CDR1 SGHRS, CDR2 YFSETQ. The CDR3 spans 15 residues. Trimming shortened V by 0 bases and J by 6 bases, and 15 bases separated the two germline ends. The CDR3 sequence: CASSLDGDQWAEAFF. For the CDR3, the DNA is TGCGCCAGCAGCTTGGACGGGGATCAATGGGCTGAAGCTTTCTTT.

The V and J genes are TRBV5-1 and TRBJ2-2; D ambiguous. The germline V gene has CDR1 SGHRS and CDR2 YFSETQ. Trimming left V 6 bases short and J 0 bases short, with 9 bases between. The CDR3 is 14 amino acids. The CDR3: CASIPSANTGELFF. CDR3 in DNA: TGCGCCAGCATCCCTAGTGCGAACACCGGGGAGCTGTTTTTT.

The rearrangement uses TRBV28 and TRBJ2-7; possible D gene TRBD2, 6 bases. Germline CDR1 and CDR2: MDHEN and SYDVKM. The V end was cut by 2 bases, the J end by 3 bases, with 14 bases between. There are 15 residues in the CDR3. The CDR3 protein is CASSLKGLALYEQYF. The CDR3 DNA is TGTGCCAGCAGTTTAAAAGGGCTAGCGCTCTACGAGCAGTACTTC. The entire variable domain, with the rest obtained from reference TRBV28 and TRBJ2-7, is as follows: DVKVTQSSRYLVKRTGEKVFLECVQDMDHENMFWYRQDPGLGLRLIYFSYDVKMKEKGDIPEGYSVSREKKERFSLILESASTNQTSMYLCASSLKGLALYEQYFGPGTRLTVT.

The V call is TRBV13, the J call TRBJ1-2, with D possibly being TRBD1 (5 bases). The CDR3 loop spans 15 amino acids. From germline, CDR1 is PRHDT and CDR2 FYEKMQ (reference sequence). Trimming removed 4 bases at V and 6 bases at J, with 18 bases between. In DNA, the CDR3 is TGTGCCAGCAGCTCCATGGACACCATTGGGGATGGCTACACCTTC. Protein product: CASSSMDTIGDGYTF. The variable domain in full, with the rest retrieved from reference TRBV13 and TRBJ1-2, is AAGVIQSPRHLIKEKRETATLKCYPIPRHDTVYWYQQGPGQDPQFLISFYEKMQSDKGSIPDRFSAQQFSDYHSELNMSSLELGDSALYFCASSSMDTIGDGYTFGSGTRLTVV.

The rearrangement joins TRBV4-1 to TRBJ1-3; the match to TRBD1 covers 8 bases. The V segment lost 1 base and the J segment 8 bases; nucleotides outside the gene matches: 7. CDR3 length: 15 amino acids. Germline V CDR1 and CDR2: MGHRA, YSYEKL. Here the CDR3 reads CASSQAGGPGDTIYF. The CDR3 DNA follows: TGCGCCAGCAGCCAAGCAGGGGGCCCCGGAGACACCATATATTTT.

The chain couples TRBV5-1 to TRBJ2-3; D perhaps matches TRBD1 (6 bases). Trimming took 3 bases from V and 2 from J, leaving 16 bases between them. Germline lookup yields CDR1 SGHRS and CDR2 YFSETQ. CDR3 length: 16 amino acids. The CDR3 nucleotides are TGCGCCAGCAGCTCGGGAACAGGGATAATCACAGATACGCAGTATTTT. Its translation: CASSSGTGIITDTQYF.

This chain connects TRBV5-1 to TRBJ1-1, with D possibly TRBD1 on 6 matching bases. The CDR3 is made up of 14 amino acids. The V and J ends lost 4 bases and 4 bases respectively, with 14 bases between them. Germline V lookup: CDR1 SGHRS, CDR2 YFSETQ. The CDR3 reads CASSPDSGTTEAFF. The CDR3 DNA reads TGCGCCAGCAGCCCGGACAGCGGGACCACTGAAGCTTTCTTT.

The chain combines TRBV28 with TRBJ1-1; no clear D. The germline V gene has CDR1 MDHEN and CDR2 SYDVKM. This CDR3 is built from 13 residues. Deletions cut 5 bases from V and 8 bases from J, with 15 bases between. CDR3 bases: TGTGCCAGCAGTCCGCTTCTATATAAAGAAGCTTTCTTT. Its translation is CASSPLLYKEAFF.

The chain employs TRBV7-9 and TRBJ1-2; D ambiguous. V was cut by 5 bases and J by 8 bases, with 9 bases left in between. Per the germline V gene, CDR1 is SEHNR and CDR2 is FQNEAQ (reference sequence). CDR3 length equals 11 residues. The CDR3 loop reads CASSGEDGYTF. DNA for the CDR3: TGTGCCAGCAGCGGGGAGGACGGCTACACCTTC.

The CDR3 coding sequence is TGTGCCAGCAGTTACTCGGACATCTCCTACGAGCAGTACTTC. This gives the protein CASSYSDISYEQYF. The chain recombines TRBV11-2 with TRBJ2-7; TRBD1 might be the D (5 bases). Between the trimmed V and J ends, which lost 6 bases and 0 bases, there was a span of 12 bases. This CDR3 comprises 14 residues. Per germline, CDR1 SGHAT and CDR2 FQNNGV.

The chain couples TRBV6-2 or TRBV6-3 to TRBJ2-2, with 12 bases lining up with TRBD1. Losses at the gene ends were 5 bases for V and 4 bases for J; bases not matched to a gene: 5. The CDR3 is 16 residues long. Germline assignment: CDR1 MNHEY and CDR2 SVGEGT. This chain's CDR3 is CASSNPGQGATGELFF. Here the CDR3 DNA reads TGTGCCAGCAGTAATCCGGGACAGGGGGCCACCGGGGAGCTGTTTTTT.

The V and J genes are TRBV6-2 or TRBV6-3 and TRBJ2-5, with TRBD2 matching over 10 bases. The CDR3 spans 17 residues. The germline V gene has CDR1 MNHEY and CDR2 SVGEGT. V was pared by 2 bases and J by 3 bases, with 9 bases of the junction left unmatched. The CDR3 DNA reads TGTGCCAGCAGTTACGGTTTTGGCCTAGCGGGAGAAGAGACCCAGTACTTC. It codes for CASSYGFGLAGEETQYF.